This entry concerns a single T cell receptor beta chain. This sample is part of a study of blood T cell repertoires in COVID-19. Whole-study context: The samples span acute and convalescent COVID-19 from the United States, Italy and Spain. PBMCs, B-cell-depleted T cells, or T cells provided the cDNA or gDNA that made up the material.

Original methodology: The authors estimated nucleated cell counts from reference gene primer amplification. Clones were sequenced by immunoSEQ multiplex PCR, and TCRdb holds only the in-frame ones, with some missing. The V and J calls and clone size were taken over from that table, and D and trimming were inferred from the DNA. The repertoire includes some 97,000 clones, roughly 92% of them detected once, and about 1.9% sits in the top ten. The V and J ends lost 3 bases and 8 bases, in that order; junction bases with no gene match: 4. Germline loops: CDR1 KGHSH, CDR2 LQKENI. There are 14 residues in the CDR3.

The chain uses TRBV18 and TRBJ2-1; TRBD1 aligns across 10 bases. The specimen sequenced was peripheral blood. The sequence came from a man aged 50-60 years with active COVID-19. The CDR3 bases are TGTGCCAGCTCACCGCGACAGGGGGCGGATGAGCAGTTCTTC. Translation: CASSPRQGADEQFF.